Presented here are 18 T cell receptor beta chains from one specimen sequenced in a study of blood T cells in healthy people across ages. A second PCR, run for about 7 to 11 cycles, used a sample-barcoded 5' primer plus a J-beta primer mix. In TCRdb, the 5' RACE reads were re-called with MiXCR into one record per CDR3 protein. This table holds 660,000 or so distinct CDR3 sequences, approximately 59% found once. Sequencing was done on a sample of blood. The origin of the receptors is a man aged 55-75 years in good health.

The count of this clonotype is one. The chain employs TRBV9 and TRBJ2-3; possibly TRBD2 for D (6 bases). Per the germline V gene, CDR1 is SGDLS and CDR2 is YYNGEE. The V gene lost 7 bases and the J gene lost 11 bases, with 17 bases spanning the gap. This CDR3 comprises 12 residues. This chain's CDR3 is CASGPAGWEQYF. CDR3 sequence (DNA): TGTGCCAGCGGGCCCGCGGGGTGGGAGCAGTATTTT.

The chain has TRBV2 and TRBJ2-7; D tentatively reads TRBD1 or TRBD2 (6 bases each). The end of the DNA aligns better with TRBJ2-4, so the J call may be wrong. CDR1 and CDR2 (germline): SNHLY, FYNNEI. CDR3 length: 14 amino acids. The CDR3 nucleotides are TGTGCCAGCAGTGAGGGCAGGGGAGGCGGCATTCAGTACTTC. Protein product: CASSEGRGGGIQYF.

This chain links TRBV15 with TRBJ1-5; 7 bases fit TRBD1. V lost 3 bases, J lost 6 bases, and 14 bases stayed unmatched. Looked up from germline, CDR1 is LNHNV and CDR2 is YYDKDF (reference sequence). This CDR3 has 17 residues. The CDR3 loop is CATSRDLTGQLSQPQHF. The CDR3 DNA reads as TGTGCCACCAGCAGGGACCTGACAGGGCAGTTAAGTCAGCCCCAGCATTTT.

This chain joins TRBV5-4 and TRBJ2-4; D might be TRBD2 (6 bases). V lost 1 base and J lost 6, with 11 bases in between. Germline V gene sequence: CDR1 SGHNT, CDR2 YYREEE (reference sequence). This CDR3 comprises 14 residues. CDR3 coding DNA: TGTGCCAGCAGCTTGACGGGGGATCGAAACATTCAGTACTTC. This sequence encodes CASSLTGDRNIQYF.

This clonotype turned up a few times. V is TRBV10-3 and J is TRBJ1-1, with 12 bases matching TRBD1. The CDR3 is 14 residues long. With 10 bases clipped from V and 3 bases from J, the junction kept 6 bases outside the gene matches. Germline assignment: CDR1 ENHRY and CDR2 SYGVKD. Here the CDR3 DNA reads TGTGCCACTTCGGGACAGGGGGCTGACACTGAAGCTTTCTTT. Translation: CATSGQGADTEAFF.

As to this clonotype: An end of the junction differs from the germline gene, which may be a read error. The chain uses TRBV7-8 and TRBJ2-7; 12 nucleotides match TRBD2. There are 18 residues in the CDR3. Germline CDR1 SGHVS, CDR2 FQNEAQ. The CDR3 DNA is TGTGCCGGCAGCCTCGGGACTAGCGGGTCTTACCTCTCCTACGAGCAGTACTTC. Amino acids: CAGSLGTSGSYLSYEQYF.

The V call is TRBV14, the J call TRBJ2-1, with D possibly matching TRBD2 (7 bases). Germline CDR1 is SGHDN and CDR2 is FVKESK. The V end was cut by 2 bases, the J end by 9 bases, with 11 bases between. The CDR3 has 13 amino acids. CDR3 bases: TGTGCCAGCAGCCAATGGGGGGGCGTTGAGCAGTTCTTC. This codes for CASSQWGGVEQFF.

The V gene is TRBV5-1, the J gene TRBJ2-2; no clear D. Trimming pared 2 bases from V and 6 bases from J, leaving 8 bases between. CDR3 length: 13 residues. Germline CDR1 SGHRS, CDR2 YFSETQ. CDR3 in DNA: TGCGCCAGCAGCTTTTTTAAGGCCGGGGAGCTGTTTTTT. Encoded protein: CASSFFKAGELFF.

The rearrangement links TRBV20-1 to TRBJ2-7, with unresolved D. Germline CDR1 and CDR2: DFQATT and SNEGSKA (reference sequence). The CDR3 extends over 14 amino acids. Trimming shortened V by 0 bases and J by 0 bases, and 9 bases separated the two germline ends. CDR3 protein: CSARDSQASYEQYF. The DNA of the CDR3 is TGCAGTGCTAGAGATTCCCAGGCCTCCTACGAGCAGTACTTC.

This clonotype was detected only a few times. CDR3 amino acids: CASSYRWTKPQETQYF. The DNA of the CDR3 is TGTGCCAGCAGTTACCGATGGACTAAGCCACAAGAGACCCAGTACTTC. The chain has TRBV6-5 and TRBJ2-5; D perhaps matches TRBD2 (6 bases). The CDR3 is 16 residues long. Germline V CDR1 and CDR2: MNHEY, SVGAGI. Trimming cost V 2 bases and J 2 bases, with 15 bases left between them.

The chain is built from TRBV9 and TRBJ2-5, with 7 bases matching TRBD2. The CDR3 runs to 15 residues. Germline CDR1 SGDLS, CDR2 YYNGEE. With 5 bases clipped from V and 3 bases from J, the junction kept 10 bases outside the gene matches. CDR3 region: CASSANSGRKETQYF. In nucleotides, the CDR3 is TGTGCCAGCAGTGCGAATAGCGGGCGAAAAGAGACCCAGTACTTC. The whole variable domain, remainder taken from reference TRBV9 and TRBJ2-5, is DSGVTQTPKHLITATGQRVTLRCSPRSGDLSVYWYQQSLDQGLQFLIQYYNGEERAKGNILERFSAQQFPDLHSELNLSSLELGDSALYFCASSANSGRKETQYFGPGTRLLVL.

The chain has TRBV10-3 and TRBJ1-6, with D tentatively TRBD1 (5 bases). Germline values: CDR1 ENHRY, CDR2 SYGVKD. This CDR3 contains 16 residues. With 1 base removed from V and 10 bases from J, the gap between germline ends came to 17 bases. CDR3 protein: CAISEWGGGAPSPLHF. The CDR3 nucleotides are TGTGCCATCAGTGAGTGGGGGGGGGGTGCTCCATCACCCCTCCACTTT.

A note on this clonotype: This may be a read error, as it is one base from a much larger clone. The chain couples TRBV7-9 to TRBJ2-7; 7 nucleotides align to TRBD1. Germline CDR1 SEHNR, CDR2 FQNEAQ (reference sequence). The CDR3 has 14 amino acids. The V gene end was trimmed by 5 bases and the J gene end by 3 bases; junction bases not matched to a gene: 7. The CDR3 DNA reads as TGTGCCAGCAGCCCCACCGGGACAGACTACGAGCAGTACTTC. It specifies CASSPTGTDYEQYF.

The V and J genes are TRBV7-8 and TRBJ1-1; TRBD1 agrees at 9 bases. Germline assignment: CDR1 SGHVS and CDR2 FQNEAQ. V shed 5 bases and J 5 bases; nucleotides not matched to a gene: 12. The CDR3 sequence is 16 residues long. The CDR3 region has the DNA TGTGCCAGCAGCCAGGGGACAGGGTCGGGGTTAACTGAAGCTTTCTTT. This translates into CASSQGTGSGLTEAFF. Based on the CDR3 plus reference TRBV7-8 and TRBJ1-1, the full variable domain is GAGVSQSPRYKVAKRGQDVALRCDPISGHVSLFWYQQALGQGPEFLTYFQNEAQLDKSGLPSDRFFAERPEGSVSTLKIQRTQQEDSAVYLCASSQGTGSGLTEAFFGQGTRLTVV.

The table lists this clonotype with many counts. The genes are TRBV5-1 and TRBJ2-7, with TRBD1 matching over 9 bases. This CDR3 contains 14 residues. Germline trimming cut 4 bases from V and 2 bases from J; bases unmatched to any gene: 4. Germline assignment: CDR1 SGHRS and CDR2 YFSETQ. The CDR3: CASSARDRAYEQYF. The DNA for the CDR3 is TGCGCCAGCAGCGCCCGGGACAGGGCCTACGAGCAGTACTTC. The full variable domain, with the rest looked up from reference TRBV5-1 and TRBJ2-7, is KAGVTQTPRYLIKTRGQQVTLSCSPISGHRSVSWYQQTPGQGLQFLFEYFSETQRNKGNFPGRFSGRQFSNSRSEMNVSTLELGDSALYLCASSARDRAYEQYFGPGTRLTVT.

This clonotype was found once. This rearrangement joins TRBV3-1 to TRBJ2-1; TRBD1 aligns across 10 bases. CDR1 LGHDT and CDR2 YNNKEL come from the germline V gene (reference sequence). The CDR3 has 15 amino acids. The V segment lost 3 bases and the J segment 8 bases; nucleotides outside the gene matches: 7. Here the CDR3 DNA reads TGTGCCAGCAGCCAGAATAGCGGGACAGGGGATGAGCAGTTCTTC. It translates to CASSQNSGTGDEQFF.

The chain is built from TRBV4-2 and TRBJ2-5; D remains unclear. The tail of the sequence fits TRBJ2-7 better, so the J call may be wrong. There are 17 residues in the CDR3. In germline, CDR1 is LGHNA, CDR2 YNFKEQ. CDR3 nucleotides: TGTGCCAGCAGCCAAGTACGCGGAACGTCCGGTCGAGGCGAGCAGTACTTC. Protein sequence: CASSQVRGTSGRGEQYF.

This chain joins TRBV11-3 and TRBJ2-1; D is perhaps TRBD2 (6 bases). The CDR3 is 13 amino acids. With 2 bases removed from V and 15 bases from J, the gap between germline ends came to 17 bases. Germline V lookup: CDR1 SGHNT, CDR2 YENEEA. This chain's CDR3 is CASSLRNGGKPFF. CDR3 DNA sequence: TGTGCCAGCAGCTTACGAAACGGGGGTAAACCGTTCTTC.